The 22 T cell receptor beta chains below all came from one sample that was sequenced in a study of T cells in tuberculosis. TCRdb's copy holds only in-frame clones and misses some; the assay was immunoSEQ multiplex PCR. The repertoire holds about 41,000 clones, with 95% as singletons. Sequenced: PBMCs. Source of these receptors: a donor aged 10-29 years with latent tuberculosis or without tuberculosis infection.

The genes are TRBV30 and TRBJ2-1, with TRBD1 as a possible D gene (6 bases). Germline-derived CDR1 and CDR2 are GTSNPN and SVGIG (reference sequence). V lost 4 bases and J 0 bases, leaving 13 bases between the germline ends. The CDR3 loop spans 15 amino acids. This CDR3 reads CAWKRDTVSYNEQFF. The CDR3 nucleotides read TGTGCCTGGAAGAGGGACACAGTCTCCTACAATGAGCAGTTCTTC. Full variable domain (missing parts from reference TRBV30 and TRBJ2-1): SQTIHQWPATLVQPVGSPLSLECTVEGTSNPNLYWYRQAAGRGLQLLFYSVGIGQISSEVPQNLSASRPQDRQFILSSKKLLLSDSGFYLCAWKRDTVSYNEQFFGPGTRLTVL.

V and J are TRBV6-1 and TRBJ1-1, with TRBD1 matching 9 bases. The CDR3 totals 16 residues. V dropped 4 bases and J dropped 4; count of bases not matched to a gene: 10. The V gene's germline CDR1 is MNHNS and CDR2 SASEGT. CDR3 protein: CASSVLQGAMGTEAFF. CDR3 sequence (DNA): TGTGCCAGCAGTGTTCTACAGGGGGCAATGGGCACTGAAGCTTTCTTT.

This rearrangement joins TRBV29-1 to TRBJ2-2, with D perhaps matching TRBD1 (6 bases). V lost 6 bases to trimming and J lost 6 bases, with 14 bases between them. Germline V lookup: CDR1 SQVTM, CDR2 ANQGSEA. CDR3 size: 13 residues. As DNA, the CDR3 is TGCAGCGTCGACAGCAGGGGAGCCGGGGAGCTGTTTTTT. Its protein product is CSVDSRGAGELFF.

The rearrangement links TRBV27 to TRBJ1-2; weak D call: TRBD1 (5 bases). The CDR3 runs to 16 residues. V lost 3 bases and J lost 7, with 21 bases in between. The germline V gene has CDR1 MNHEY and CDR2 SMNVEV (reference sequence). The CDR3 protein is CASSFLIFGRACGYTF. CDR3 bases: TGTGCCAGCAGTTTCTTAATATTTGGCAGGGCTTGTGGCTACACCTTC.

The CDR3 nucleotides are TGTGCCAGCTCACCACTAGGGACAGGGGATAATTCACCCCTCCACTTT. This translates into CASSPLGTGDNSPLHF. The chain uses TRBV18 and TRBJ1-6; 10 nucleotides match TRBD1. The V gene's germline CDR1 is KGHSH and CDR2 LQKENI. V shed 1 base and J 5 bases; nucleotides not matched to a gene: 2. This CDR3 comprises 16 residues.

CDR3 sequence (DNA): TGTGCCAGTAGTGGACAGGGAAGGGGGACTGAAGCTTTCTTT. This gives the protein CASSGQGRGTEAFF. This chain uses TRBV19 with TRBJ1-1; 8 positions match TRBD1. CDR1 is LNHDA and CDR2 is SQIVND in the germline V gene (reference sequence). The CDR3 is 14 amino acids. V lost 5 bases and J lost 5; bases outside the gene matches: 7.

The CDR3 nucleotides are TGTGCCAGCAGCGTAGGGGACAGGGACCCACAATGGGACATTCAGTACTTC. It yields the protein CASSVGDRDPQWDIQYF. The chain joins TRBV9 to TRBJ2-4, with TRBD1 matching over 9 bases. Germline V gene data show CDR1 as SGDLS and CDR2 as YYNGEE. With V trimmed by 0 bases and J by 8 bases, 12 bases remained unmatched. This CDR3 has 17 amino acids.

This chain joins TRBV7-2 and TRBJ1-2, with 8 bases aligning to TRBD1. The ends lost 3 bases at V and 4 bases at J; junction bases unmatched: 7. The CDR3 totals 15 residues. CDR1 and CDR2 (germline): SGHTA, FQGNSA. The CDR3 sequence: CASSFGQGEIYGYTF. In DNA form, the CDR3 reads TGTGCCAGCAGCTTCGGACAGGGAGAGATCTATGGCTACACCTTC.

The chain has TRBV2 and TRBJ1-4, with a weak D call TRBD1 (5 bases). The CDR3 runs to 14 residues. Germline V CDR1 and CDR2: SNHLY, FYNNEI. The V gene lost 6 bases and the J gene lost 1 base, with 9 bases spanning the gap. CDR3: CASRGRGTNEKLFF. For the CDR3, the DNA is TGTGCCAGCAGGGGGCGGGGAACTAATGAAAAACTGTTTTTT. Full variable domain (outside the CDR3, taken from reference TRBV2 and TRBJ1-4): EPEVTQTPSHQVTQMGQEVILRCVPISNHLYFYWYRQILGQKVEFLVSFYNNEISEKSEIFDDQFSVERPDGSNFTLKIRSTKLEDSAMYFCASRGRGTNEKLFFGSGTQLSVL.

DNA for the CDR3: TGTGCCAGCAGCGCGGGACATCAGACAGAATATTATGGCTACACCTTC. Translating gives CASSAGHQTEYYGYTF. The J gene is TRBJ1-2, the V gene TRBV9; perhaps TRBD1 as D (6 bases). This CDR3 spans 16 amino acids. Deletions cut 3 bases from V and 5 bases from J, with 20 bases between. Germline V gives CDR1 SGDLS, CDR2 YYNGEE.

This chain connects TRBV6-4 to TRBJ1-1; D might be TRBD1 (5 bases). Trimming left V 0 bases short and J 4 bases short, with 6 bases between. CDR1 is MRHNA, CDR2 SNTAGT, per germline. The CDR3 runs 13 residues. DNA for the CDR3: TGTGCCAGCAGTGACTCCGGGGGCACTGAAGCTTTCTTT. Translated: CASSDSGGTEAFF.

A single count supports this clone. The chain couples TRBV7-2 to TRBJ1-3, with 7 bases identical to TRBD1. The CDR3 is made up of 15 amino acids. The germline V gene has CDR1 SGHTA and CDR2 FQGNSA. With V trimmed by 3 bases and J by 3 bases, 5 bases remained unmatched. The CDR3 spells CASSFGRGYGNTIYF. The CDR3, as DNA: TGTGCCAGCAGCTTCGGCAGGGGGTATGGAAACACCATATATTTT.

With regard to this clone: One end of the junction does not line up with germline, which may come from a read error. The V gene is TRBV7-2, the J gene TRBJ2-1; 11 bases line up with TRBD2. The CDR3 spans 16 residues. The germline V gene has CDR1 SGHTA and CDR2 FQGNSA. The CDR3 reads CASSIAGGSSYNEQFF. CDR3 sequence (DNA): TGTGCCAGCAGCATAGCGGGGGGGAGCTCCTACAATGAGCAGTTCTTC. Full variable domain (rest looked up from reference TRBV7-2 and TRBJ2-1): GAGVSQSPSNKVTEKGKDVELRCDPISGHTALYWYRQSLGQGLEFLIYFQGNSAPDKSGLPSDRFSAERTGGSVSTLTIQRTQQEDSAVYLCASSIAGGSSYNEQFFGPGTRLTVL.

The chain recombines TRBV4-2 with TRBJ1-1; perhaps TRBD1 as D (5 bases). This CDR3 has 19 amino acids. The V and J ends lost 4 bases and 1 base respectively, with 25 bases between them. Germline V gene lookup returns CDR1 LGHNA and CDR2 YNFKEQ. The DNA of the CDR3 is TGTGCCAGCAGCCGGACGGGGGGGGAGTTCCTAGTGGGGAACACTGAAGCTTTCTTT. Its protein product is CASSRTGGEFLVGNTEAFF.

The table lists this clone with a few counts. This chain links TRBV7-6 with TRBJ2-3; a weak D match, TRBD2 (5 bases). The V gene lost 5 bases and the J gene lost 2 bases, with 11 bases spanning the gap. This CDR3 spans 14 amino acids. CDR1 and CDR2 (germline): SGHVS, FNYEAQ. The CDR3, as DNA: TGTGCCAGCAGCGCTAGCAAACTCACAGATACGCAGTATTTT. This encodes CASSASKLTDTQYF.

The chain carries TRBV28 and TRBJ2-7, with D perhaps matching TRBD1 (6 bases). This CDR3 spans 15 amino acids. The V end was cut by 6 bases, the J end by 3 bases, with 18 bases between. Per germline, CDR1 MDHEN and CDR2 SYDVKM. In nucleotides, the CDR3 is TGTGCCAGCAGGATACAGGACAGATCCTACTACGAGCAGTACTTC. Residues: CASRIQDRSYYEQYF. The full variable domain, with the rest looked up from reference TRBV28 and TRBJ2-7, is DVKVTQSSRYLVKRTGEKVFLECVQDMDHENMFWYRQDPGLGLRLIYFSYDVKMKEKGDIPEGYSVSREKKERFSLILESASTNQTSMYLCASRIQDRSYYEQYFGPGTRLTVT.

J is TRBJ1-1 and V is TRBV7-6; no definite D call. This CDR3 has 15 residues. The V gene lost 1 base and the J gene lost 3 bases, with 12 bases spanning the gap. Germline-derived CDR1 and CDR2 are SGHVS and FNYEAQ. CDR3 DNA: TGTGCCAGCAGCTTAGAAGCGAGGGAGGACACTGAAGCTTTCTTT. This codes for CASSLEAREDTEAFF.

The V gene is TRBV15, the J gene TRBJ1-1; 8 nucleotides agree with TRBD1. Per the germline V gene, CDR1 is LNHNV and CDR2 is YYDKDF (reference sequence). V gave up 4 bases and J gave up 1 base; unmatched junction bases: 11. The CDR3 runs to 17 residues. CDR3 DNA: TGTGCCACCAGCAACGGGCGACCGGGACAGGAGAACACTGAAGCTTTCTTT. Its translation is CATSNGRPGQENTEAFF.

The V call is TRBV5-1, the J call TRBJ1-4; TRBD1 is a possible D gene (6 bases). CDR1 is SGHRS and CDR2 is YFSETQ in the germline V gene. There are 15 residues in the CDR3. Trimming left V 4 bases short and J 3 bases short, with 13 bases between. The CDR3 loop reads CASSPRTVANEKLFF. The CDR3 bases are TGCGCCAGCAGCCCTCGGACAGTGGCTAATGAAAAACTGTTTTTT.

The chain has TRBV28 and TRBJ1-2, with 7 bases identical to TRBD1. Germline V gene data show CDR1 as MDHEN and CDR2 as SYDVKM. There are 13 residues in the CDR3. The trim removed 10 bases at V and 8 bases at J, leaving 13 bases unmatched. CDR3 nucleotides: TGTGCCATCTCTCCCGACAGGGTACGGGGCTACACCTTC. It specifies CAISPDRVRGYTF.

The genes are TRBV2 and TRBJ2-7, with D possibly matching TRBD2 (5 bases). V dropped 8 bases and J dropped 0 bases, with 17 bases sitting between them. CDR3 length equals 15 residues. Per the germline V gene, CDR1 is SNHLY and CDR2 is FYNNEI. The CDR3, as DNA: TGTGCCAGCCTTCAGGTCAGGAGGAGCTCCTACGAGCAGTACTTC. It codes for CASLQVRRSSYEQYF.

The rearrangement joins TRBV7-3 to TRBJ2-1, with 11 bases that match TRBD2. Per germline, CDR1 SGHTA and CDR2 FQGTGA. Trimming cost V 3 bases and J 7 bases; bases outside gene matches: 5. The CDR3 consists of 15 residues. This CDR3 reads CASSFHSGGANEQFF. The DNA for the CDR3 is TGTGCCAGCAGCTTCCATAGCGGGGGGGCAAATGAGCAGTTCTTC.